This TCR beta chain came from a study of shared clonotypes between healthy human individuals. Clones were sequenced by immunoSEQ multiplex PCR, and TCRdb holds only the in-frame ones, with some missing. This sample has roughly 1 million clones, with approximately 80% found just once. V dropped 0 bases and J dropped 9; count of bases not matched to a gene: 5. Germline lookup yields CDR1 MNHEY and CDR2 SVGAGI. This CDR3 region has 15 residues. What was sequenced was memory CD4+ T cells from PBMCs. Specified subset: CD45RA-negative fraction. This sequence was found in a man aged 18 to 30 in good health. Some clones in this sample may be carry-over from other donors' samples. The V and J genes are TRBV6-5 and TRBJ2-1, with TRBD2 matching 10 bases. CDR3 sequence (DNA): TGTGCCAGCAGTTACTCTAGCGGGGGGAGGGTTGAGCAGTTCTTC. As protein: CASSYSSGGRVEQFF.